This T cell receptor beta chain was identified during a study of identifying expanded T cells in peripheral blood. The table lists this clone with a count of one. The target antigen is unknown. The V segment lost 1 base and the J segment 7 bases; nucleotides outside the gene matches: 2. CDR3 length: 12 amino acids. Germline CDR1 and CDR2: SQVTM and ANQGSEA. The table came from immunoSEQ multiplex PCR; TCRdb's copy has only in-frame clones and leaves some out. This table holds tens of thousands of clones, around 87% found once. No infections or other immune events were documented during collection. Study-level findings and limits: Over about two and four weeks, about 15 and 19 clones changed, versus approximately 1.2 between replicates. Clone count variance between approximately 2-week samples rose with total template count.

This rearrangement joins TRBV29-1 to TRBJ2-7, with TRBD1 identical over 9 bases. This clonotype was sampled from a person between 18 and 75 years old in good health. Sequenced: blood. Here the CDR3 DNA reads TGCAGCGTTGAAGGGACAGGGGATGAGCAGTACTTC. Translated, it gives CSVEGTGDEQYF.